The 21 T cell receptor beta chains in this list originate from one sample, sequenced in a study. A single record per CDR3 protein comes from TCRdb applying MiXCR to the reads. The sample lists 3,500 to 4,500 distinct CDR3 sequences, over 9.5% occurring once. Sample: CD4+ T cells from peripheral blood. Receptor source: a human donor with rheumatoid arthritis.

This clonotype qualifies as medium-sized. The rearrangement links TRBV11-1 to TRBJ2-3, with 9 bases that match TRBD1. V was clipped by 4 bases and J by 2 bases; unmatched bases: 10. The V gene's germline CDR1 is SGHAT and CDR2 FQDESV (reference sequence). CDR3 length: 17 amino acids. The CDR3 loop reads CASSSQPGQGSTDTQYF. The DNA of the CDR3 is TGTGCCAGCAGCTCCCAACCGGGACAGGGTTCCACAGATACGCAGTATTTT.

Within the sample, this clonotype is medium-sized. The chain couples TRBV6-6 to TRBJ1-6, with D unresolved. With 3 bases removed from V and 6 bases from J, the gap between germline ends came to 6 bases. Germline V gene lookup returns CDR1 MNHNY and CDR2 SVGAGI (reference sequence). The CDR3 is 13 residues long. The DNA of the CDR3 is TGTGCCAGCAGTTATAACCTTAATTCACCCCTCCACTTT. Its protein is CASSYNLNSPLHF.

This clonotype is categorized as medium-sized. The chain joins TRBV11-1 to TRBJ2-2; D perhaps matches TRBD2 (7 bases). Germline CDR1 reads SGHAT; CDR2 reads FQDESV (reference sequence). This CDR3 contains 17 residues. The ends were cut back, 2 bases at V and 4 bases at J, with 17 bases in the middle. This CDR3 is CASSLSAGGGGTGELFF. The DNA of the CDR3 is TGTGCCAGCAGCTTATCAGCCGGAGGGGGGGGCACCGGGGAGCTGTTTTTT.

This clonotype qualifies as medium-sized. The rearrangement joins TRBV7-2 to TRBJ2-5, with 13 positions matching TRBD2. CDR1 SGHTA and CDR2 FQGNSA come from the germline V gene. Trimming cost V 5 bases and J 4 bases; bases outside gene matches: 13. This CDR3 spans 18 amino acids. Written as DNA, the CDR3 is TGTGCCAGCAGCCCGAGGACTAGCGGGAGCCCCCCCCGAGAGACCCAGTACTTC. Encoded protein: CASSPRTSGSPPRETQYF.

In this sample, this clonotype is medium-sized (0.01 to 0.1%). The V gene is TRBV20-1, the J gene TRBJ2-1, with TRBD2 identical over 7 bases. The CDR3 is 15 amino acids. The trim removed 6 bases at V and 2 bases at J, leaving 10 bases unmatched. The V gene's germline CDR1 is DFQATT and CDR2 SNEGSKA (reference sequence). Here the CDR3 reads CSAESGGSPYNEQFF. DNA for the CDR3: TGCAGTGCCGAGTCGGGCGGGAGCCCCTACAATGAGCAGTTCTTC.

This clonotype counts as medium-sized. The CDR3 bases are TGCGCCAGCAGTGAGACCTCCGGACAGGGCCTCTACGAGCAGTACTTC. Translated: CASSETSGQGLYEQYF. The chain has TRBV10-2 and TRBJ2-7; the match to TRBD1 covers 8 bases. With V trimmed by 2 bases and J by 3 bases, 9 bases remained unmatched. Per the germline V gene, CDR1 is WSHSY and CDR2 is SAAADI. The CDR3 consists of 16 residues.

This rearrangement joins TRBV19 to TRBJ1-4; 8 bases agree with TRBD1. Trimming cost V 8 bases and J 0 bases; bases outside gene matches: 5. The CDR3 contains 15 residues. Germline V gene sequence: CDR1 LNHDA, CDR2 SQIVND (reference sequence). The CDR3 loop is CASGPQGATNEKLFF. DNA for the CDR3: TGTGCCAGTGGCCCACAGGGGGCAACTAATGAAAAACTGTTTTTT.

The chain links TRBV20-1 to TRBJ2-7, with 10 bases fitting TRBD2. The trim removed 1 base at V and 2 bases at J, leaving 2 bases unmatched. Germline V CDR1 and CDR2: DFQATT, SNEGSKA (reference sequence). The CDR3 has 14 amino acids. CDR3 amino acids: CSARVTSGPYEQYF. CDR3 nucleotide sequence: TGCAGTGCTAGAGTGACTAGCGGGCCCTACGAGCAGTACTTC.

By share, this clonotype counts as medium-sized (0.01 to 0.1%). The chain uses TRBV5-1 and TRBJ1-2; D is ambiguous. The V end was cut by 0 bases, the J end by 4 bases, with 10 bases between. The CDR3 is 14 amino acids. The germline V gene has CDR1 SGHRS and CDR2 YFSETQ. The chain's CDR3 is CASSLESPSYGYTF. Written as DNA, the CDR3 is TGCGCCAGCAGCTTGGAGAGCCCCTCCTATGGCTACACCTTC.

In this sample, this clonotype is medium-sized (0.01 to 0.1%). The rearrangement uses TRBV6-6 and TRBJ1-5; D is uncertain. CDR3 length: 12 residues. Trimming left V 6 bases short and J 6 bases short, with 9 bases between. Looked up from germline, CDR1 is MNHNY and CDR2 is SVGAGI (reference sequence). CDR3 amino acids: CASRRARQPQHF. CDR3 sequence (DNA): TGTGCCAGCAGAAGGGCGCGTCAGCCCCAGCATTTT.

This clonotype qualifies as medium-sized. The chain links TRBV3-1 to TRBJ1-6; D call uncertain. The germline V and J ends were trimmed by 1 base and 7 bases, with 2 bases remaining between them. This CDR3 has 12 amino acids. Per germline, CDR1 LGHDT and CDR2 YNNKEL (reference sequence). CDR3 in DNA: TGTGCCAGCAGCCAAGTCAATTCACCCCTCCACTTT. It translates to CASSQVNSPLHF.

Within the sample, this clonotype is medium-sized. The gene calls are TRBV10-3 and TRBJ2-2, with a weak D call TRBD1 (5 bases). V lost 4 bases and J lost 0, with 9 bases in between. This CDR3 spans 15 amino acids. The V gene's germline CDR1 is ENHRY and CDR2 SYGVKD. The CDR3 DNA sequence: TGTGCCATCAGTGGGGAAGGGGCGAACACCGGGGAGCTGTTTTTT. Translation: CAISGEGANTGELFF.

This clonotype counts as medium-sized. The rearrangement joins TRBV7-2 to TRBJ2-5; 11 bases fit TRBD2. This CDR3 comprises 14 residues. V lost 5 bases, J lost 3 bases, and 2 bases stayed unmatched. CDR1 and CDR2 from the germline V gene are SGHTA and FQGNSA. CDR3 sequence: CASSRSGREETQYF. The CDR3 coding sequence is TGTGCCAGCAGCCGTAGCGGGAGGGAAGAGACCCAGTACTTC.

The rearrangement uses TRBV29-1 and TRBJ2-2; D not certain. The CDR3 has 11 residues. Germline-derived CDR1 and CDR2 are SQVTM and ANQGSEA. Between the trimmed V and J ends, which lost 3 bases and 5 bases, there was a span of 4 bases. CDR3 sequence (DNA): TGCAGCGTTGACAGGACCGGGGAGCTGTTTTTT. It translates to CSVDRTGELFF.

A note on this clonotype: This may come from a read error, since a much larger clone is one base off. This chain connects TRBV11-2 to TRBJ2-1; D is unresolved. This CDR3 has 12 residues. The V gene lost 5 bases and the J gene lost 10 bases, with 12 bases spanning the gap. Germline CDR1 reads SGHAT; CDR2 reads FQNNGV. The CDR3 DNA is TGTGCCAGCAGCCCCCCCAAGTGGGAGCAGTTCTTC. Its translation is CASSPPKWEQFF. Complete variable domain (other parts from reference TRBV11-2 and TRBJ2-1): EAGVAQSPRYKIIEKRQSVAFWCNPISGHATLYWYQQILGQGPKLLIQFQNNGVVDDSQLPKDRFSAERLKGVDSTLKIQPAKLEDSAVYLCASSPPKWEQFFGPGTRLTVL.

A note on this clonotype: One base away lies a much larger clone, so this may be a sequencing read error. J is TRBJ2-5 and V is TRBV18, with a tentative D call TRBD2 (5 bases). Trimming cost V 5 bases and J 1 base, with 11 bases left between them. Germline V lookup: CDR1 KGHSH, CDR2 LQKENI. This CDR3 region has 14 residues. For the CDR3, the DNA is TGTGCCAGCTCATCGGGAATAGCCCAAGAGACCCAGTACTTC. It specifies CASSSGIAQETQYF.

This clonotype showed up many times. The genes are TRBV10-3 and TRBJ1-2; D unclear. The germline V and J ends were trimmed by 3 bases and 7 bases, with 12 bases remaining between them. The V gene's germline CDR1 is ENHRY and CDR2 SYGVKD. The CDR3 covers 13 residues. The CDR3: CAISEVRGSGYTF. In DNA, the CDR3 is TGTGCCATCAGTGAAGTCCGGGGATCTGGCTACACCTTC.

The sample holds many counts of this clonotype. The chain combines TRBV19 with TRBJ1-4, with 9 bases matching TRBD1. The CDR3 loop spans 20 amino acids. Trimming took 7 bases from V and 2 from J; bases not matched to a gene: 20. Germline CDR1 reads LNHDA; CDR2 reads SQIVND (reference sequence). This CDR3 reads CASTPLPGQGGSATNEKLFF. The CDR3 coding sequence is TGTGCCAGTACCCCACTCCCGGGACAGGGTGGATCAGCGACTAATGAAAAACTGTTTTTT.

This clonotype is judged medium-sized. This chain connects TRBV28 to TRBJ1-2, with D possibly being TRBD1 (6 bases). The CDR3 length is 11 residues. The V gene's germline CDR1 is MDHEN and CDR2 SYDVKM. In DNA form, the CDR3 reads TGTGCGGGGGGGGCCGGGTATGGCTACACCTTC. It translates to CAGGAGYGYTF.

Judged by abundance, this clonotype is medium-sized (0.01 to 0.1%). The chain joins TRBV5-1 to TRBJ2-3; 8 positions agree with TRBD2. Germline CDR1 is SGHRS and CDR2 is YFSETQ. The V segment lost 4 bases and the J segment 4 bases; nucleotides outside the gene matches: 14. This CDR3 region has 17 residues. The DNA for the CDR3 is TGCGCCAGCAGCCCCGCCGGCGGGAGGAGTGTATCAGATACGCAGTATTTT. Translation gives CASSPAGGRSVSDTQYF. The whole variable domain, filled in from reference TRBV5-1 and TRBJ2-3, reads KAGVTQTPRYLIKTRGQQVTLSCSPISGHRSVSWYQQTPGQGLQFLFEYFSETQRNKGNFPGRFSGRQFSNSRSEMNVSTLELGDSALYLCASSPAGGRSVSDTQYFGPGTRLTVL.

The sample holds many counts of this clonotype. This sequence joins TRBV18 and TRBJ2-5; 7 bases are shared with TRBD2. J was trimmed by 1 base and V by 3 bases; bases with no gene match: 11. The germline V gene encodes CDR1 KGHSH and CDR2 LQKENI. The length of the CDR3 is 17 residues. This chain's CDR3 is CASSPLSGRGSQETQYF. The CDR3 DNA follows: TGTGCCAGCTCACCGTTGTCGGGTCGCGGGAGCCAAGAGACCCAGTACTTC. The complete variable domain, with remaining parts taken from reference TRBV18 and TRBJ2-5, reads NAGVMQNPRHLVRRRGQEARLRCSPMKGHSHVYWYRQLPEEGLKFMVYLQKENIIDESGMPKERFSAEFPKEGPSILRIQQVVRGDSAAYFCASSPLSGRGSQETQYFGPGTRLLVL.